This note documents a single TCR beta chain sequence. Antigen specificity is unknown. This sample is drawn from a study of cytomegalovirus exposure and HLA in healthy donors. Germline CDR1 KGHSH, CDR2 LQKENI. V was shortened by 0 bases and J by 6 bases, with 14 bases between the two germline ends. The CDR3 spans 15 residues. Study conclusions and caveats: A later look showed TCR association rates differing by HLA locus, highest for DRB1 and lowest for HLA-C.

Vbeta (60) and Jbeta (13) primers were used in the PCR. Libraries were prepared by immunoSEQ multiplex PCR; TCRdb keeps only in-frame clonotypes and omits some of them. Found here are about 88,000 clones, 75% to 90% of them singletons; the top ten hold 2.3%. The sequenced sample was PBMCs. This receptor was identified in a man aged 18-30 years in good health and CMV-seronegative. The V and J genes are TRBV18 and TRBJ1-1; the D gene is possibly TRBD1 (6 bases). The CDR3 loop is CASSPPVYKGAEAFF. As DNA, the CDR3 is TGTGCCAGCTCACCACCGGTTTACAAGGGGGCTGAAGCTTTCTTT. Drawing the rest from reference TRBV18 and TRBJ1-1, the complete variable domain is NAGVMQNPRHLVRRRGQEARLRCSPMKGHSHVYWYRQLPEEGLKFMVYLQKENIIDESGMPKERFSAEFPKEGPSILRIQQVVRGDSAAYFCASSPPVYKGAEAFFGQGTRLTVV.